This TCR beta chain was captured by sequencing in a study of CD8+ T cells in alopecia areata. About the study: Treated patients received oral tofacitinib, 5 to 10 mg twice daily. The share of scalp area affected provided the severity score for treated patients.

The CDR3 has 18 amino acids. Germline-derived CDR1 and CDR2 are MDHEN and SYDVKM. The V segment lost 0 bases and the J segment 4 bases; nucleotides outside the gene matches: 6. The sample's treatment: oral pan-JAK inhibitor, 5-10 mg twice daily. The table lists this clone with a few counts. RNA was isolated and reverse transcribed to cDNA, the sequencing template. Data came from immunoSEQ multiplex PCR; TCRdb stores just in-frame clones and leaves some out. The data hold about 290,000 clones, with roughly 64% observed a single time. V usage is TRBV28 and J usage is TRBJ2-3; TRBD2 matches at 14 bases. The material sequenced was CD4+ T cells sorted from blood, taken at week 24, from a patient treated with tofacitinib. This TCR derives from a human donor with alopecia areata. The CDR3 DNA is TGTGCCAGCAGTTTATGGGGGACTAGCGGGGGTGTCCCAGATACGCAGTATTTT. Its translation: CASSLWGTSGGVPDTQYF.